Listed below are T cell receptor beta chains from one sample, sequenced in a study of shared clonotypes between healthy human individuals. Assay used: immunoSEQ multiplex PCR; TCRdb lists only in-frame clones, some missing. The table records more than 500,000 clones, roughly 95% of them present only once. Specimen: naive CD8+ T cells sorted from blood. The source is a woman aged 30 to 39 in good health. Each CDR3 is given with its conserved first and last residue. The order of the fields is V gene, J gene, CDR3 protein.

V: TRBV6-5
J: TRBJ2-3
CDR3: CATSSAGGGTDTQYF

V: TRBV9
J: TRBJ2-7
CDR3: CASSVAVSGSNEQYF

V: TRBV7-8
J: TRBJ2-1
CDR3: CASSLSGPSYNEQFF

V: TRBV7-9
J: TRBJ1-1
CDR3: CASSLTVARTEAFF

V: TRBV30
J: TRBJ2-7
CDR3: CAWNFGSRYEQYF

V: TRBV28
J: TRBJ1-4
CDR3: CASSLLSSSREGKLFF

V: TRBV7-6
J: TRBJ2-7
CDR3: CASSFSPLAENSYEQYF

V: TRBV15
J: TRBJ2-5
CDR3: CATSRDWEETQYF

V: TRBV28
J: TRBJ1-1
CDR3: CASSLSLVTEAFF

V: TRBV7-9
J: TRBJ2-3
CDR3: CASRDPVTDTQYF

V: TRBV2
J: TRBJ2-7
CDR3: CASSEVGIREQYF